This TCR beta chain was recovered during a study of blood T cells in healthy people across ages. The ends lost 4 bases at V and 6 bases at J; junction bases unmatched: 7. CDR3 length equals 15 residues. CDR1 and CDR2 (germline): LGHNA, YNFKEQ. Points from the study as a whole: Strong correlation existed between TCR beta diversity and naive T cell percentage. Conclusively comparing naive with antigen-experienced cells was impossible with unsorted PBMCs. TCR beta diversity, measured per million T cells, fell in a roughly linear way with age.

This clonotype was counted between two and nine times. What it binds is not known. For the second PCR, which ran for about 7 to 11 cycles, a sample-barcoded 5' primer and a J-beta primer mix were used. A template-switch adaptor containing 12 random nucleotides labeled each cDNA molecule. TCRdb used MiXCR to reprocess the 5' RACE reads, holding one entry per CDR3 protein. The sample lists about 600,000 distinct CDR3 sequences, around 50% occurring once. This sequence joins TRBV4-2 and TRBJ2-3; the match to TRBD2 covers 10 bases. The sample taken for sequencing was blood. This TCR was recovered from a man older than 75 in good health. The CDR3 protein is CASSPLAGARDTQYF. Here the CDR3 DNA reads TGTGCCAGCAGCCCTCTAGCGGGAGCAAGGGATACGCAGTATTTT.